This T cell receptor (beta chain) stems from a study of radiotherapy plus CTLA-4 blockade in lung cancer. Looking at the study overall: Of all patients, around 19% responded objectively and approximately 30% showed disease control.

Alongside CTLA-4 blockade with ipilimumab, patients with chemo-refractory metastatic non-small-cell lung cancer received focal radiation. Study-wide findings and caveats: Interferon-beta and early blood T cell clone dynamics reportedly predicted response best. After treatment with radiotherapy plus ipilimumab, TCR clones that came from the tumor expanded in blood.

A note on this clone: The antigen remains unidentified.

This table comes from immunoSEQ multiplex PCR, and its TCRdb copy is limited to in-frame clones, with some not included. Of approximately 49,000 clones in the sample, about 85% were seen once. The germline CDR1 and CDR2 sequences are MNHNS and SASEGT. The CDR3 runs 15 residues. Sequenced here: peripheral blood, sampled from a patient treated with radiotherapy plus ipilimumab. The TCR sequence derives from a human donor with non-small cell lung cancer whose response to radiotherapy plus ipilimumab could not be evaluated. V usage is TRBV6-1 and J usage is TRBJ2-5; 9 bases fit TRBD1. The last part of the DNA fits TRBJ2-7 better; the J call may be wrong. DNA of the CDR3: TGTGCCAGCAGGGTCGGACAGGGGACCTCCTACGAGCAGTACTTC. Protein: CASRVGQGTSYEQYF.